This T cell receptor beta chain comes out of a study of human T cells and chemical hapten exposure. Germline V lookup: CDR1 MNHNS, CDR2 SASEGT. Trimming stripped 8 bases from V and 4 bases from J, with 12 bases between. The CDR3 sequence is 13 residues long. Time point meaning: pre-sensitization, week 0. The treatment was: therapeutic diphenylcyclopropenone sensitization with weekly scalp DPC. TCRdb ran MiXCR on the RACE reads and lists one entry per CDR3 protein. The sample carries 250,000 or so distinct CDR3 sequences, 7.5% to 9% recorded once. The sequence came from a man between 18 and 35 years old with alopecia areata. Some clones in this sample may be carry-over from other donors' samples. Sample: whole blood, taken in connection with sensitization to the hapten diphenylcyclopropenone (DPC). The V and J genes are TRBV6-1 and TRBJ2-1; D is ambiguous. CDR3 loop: CASFTDEYNEQFF. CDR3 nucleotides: TGTGCCAGCTTTACCGACGAGTACAATGAGCAGTTCTTC.